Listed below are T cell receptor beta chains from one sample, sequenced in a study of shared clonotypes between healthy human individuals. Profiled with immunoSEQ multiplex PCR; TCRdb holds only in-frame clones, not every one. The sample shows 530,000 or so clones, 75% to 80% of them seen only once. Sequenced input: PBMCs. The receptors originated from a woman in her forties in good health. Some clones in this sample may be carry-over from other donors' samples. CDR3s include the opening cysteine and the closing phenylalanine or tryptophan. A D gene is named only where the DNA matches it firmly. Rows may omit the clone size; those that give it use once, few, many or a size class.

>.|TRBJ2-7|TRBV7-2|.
CASSLAIGVSYEQYF
TGTGCCAGCAGCTTAGCCATAGGGGTCTCCTACGAGCAGTACTTC
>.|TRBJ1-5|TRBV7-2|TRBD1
CASSPSGDRGGQPQHF
TGTGCCAGCAGCCCCAGTGGGGACAGGGGAGGTCAGCCCCAGCATTTT
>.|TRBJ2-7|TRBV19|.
CASSGQRAYEQYF
TGTGCCAGTAGTGGCCAACGCGCCTACGAGCAGTACTTC
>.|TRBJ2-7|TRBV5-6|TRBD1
CASSTPGQGNYEQYF
TGTGCCAGCAGCACACCGGGACAGGGAAACTACGAGCAGTACTTC
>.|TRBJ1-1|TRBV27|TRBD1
CASSSSGQRNTEAFF
TGTGCCAGCAGTTCCTCGGGACAGCGGAACACTGAAGCTTTCTTT
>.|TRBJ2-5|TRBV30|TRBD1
CAWTGTGHRETQYF
TGTGCCTGGACCGGGACAGGACACAGGGAGACCCAGTACTTC
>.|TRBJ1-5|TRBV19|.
CASSILQGRGQPQHF
TGTGCCAGTAGTATACTTCAGGGAAGAGGGCAGCCCCAGCATTTT
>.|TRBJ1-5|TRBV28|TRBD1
CASTPGTGEDQPQHF
TGTGCCAGCACCCCAGGGACAGGGGAAGATCAGCCCCAGCATTTT
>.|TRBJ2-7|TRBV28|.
CASSPYTKQYF
TGTGCCAGCAGTCCCTATACGAAGCAGTACTTC
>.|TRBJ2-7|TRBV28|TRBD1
CASSSAGGQGLYEQYF
TGTGCCAGCAGCTCTGCTGGGGGACAGGGTCTCTACGAGCAGTACTTC
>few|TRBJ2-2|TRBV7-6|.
CASSLRRSTGELFF
TGTGCCAGCAGCTTAAGGAGGTCCACCGGGGAGCTGTTTTTT
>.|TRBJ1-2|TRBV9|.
CASSPEATPWTGYTF
TGTGCCAGCAGCCCAGAAGCAACCCCTTGGACGGGCTACACCTTC
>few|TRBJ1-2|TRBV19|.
CASTILGGTGRGYTF
TGTGCCAGTACCATCCTGGGCGGCACAGGGCGAGGCTACACCTTC
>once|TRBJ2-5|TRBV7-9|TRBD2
CASSLAGRGKTQYF
TGTGCCAGCAGCTTAGCCGGGAGGGGGAAGACCCAGTACTTC
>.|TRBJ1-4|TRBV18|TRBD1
CASSPNRGRDEKLFF
TGTGCCAGCTCACCAAACAGGGGGCGCGATGAAAAACTGTTTTTT
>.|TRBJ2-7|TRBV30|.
CAWRRVLSSEQYF
TGTGCCTGGAGGCGGGTCCTTAGCTCCGAGCAGTACTTC
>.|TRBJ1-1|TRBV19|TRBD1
CASSVTGGTEAFF
TGTGCCAGTAGTGTGACAGGGGGAACTGAAGCTTTCTTT
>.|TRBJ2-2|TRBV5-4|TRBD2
CASSSDTGGPGSGELFF
TGTGCCAGCAGCTCCGACACGGGAGGGCCAGGATCCGGGGAGCTGTTTTTT